The 29 T cell receptor beta chains below were found in one sample sequenced in a study of blood T cells in healthy people across ages (dated by TCRdb to the mid-2010s). Receptor libraries were prepared by 5' RACE. For sequencing, an Illumina HiSeq 2500 was employed. The second PCR ran for roughly 6 to 11 cycles and used a J-beta primer mix along with a sample-barcoded 5' primer. The public reads were reprocessed in TCRdb via fastp at Q25 and MiXCR, keeping in-frame beta chains. Each record represents a unique CDR3 protein, reported with the most common genes and DNA among its rows. The sample table contains about 680,000 distinct CDR3 sequences; only one count was recorded for approximately 49% of them. The ten largest clones take up 25% to 35% of the sample. Sequenced material: blood. The receptors were gathered from a woman aged 55-70 years in good health.

The rearrangement uses TRBV3-1 and TRBJ1-1; TRBD1 matches 8 bases. Germline V gene data show CDR1 as LGHDT and CDR2 as YNNKEL (reference sequence). The CDR3 is 15 amino acids. Trimming cost V 2 bases and J 1 base; bases outside gene matches: 3. The CDR3 loop reads CASSQQGAPNTEAFF. The CDR3 DNA is TGTGCCAGCAGCCAACAGGGGGCCCCGAACACTGAAGCTTTCTTT. Full variable domain (rest looked up from reference TRBV3-1 and TRBJ1-1): DTAVSQTPKYLVTQMGNDKSIKCEQNLGHDTMYWYKQDSKKFLKIMFSYNNKELIINETVPNRFSPKSPDKAHLNLHINSLELGDSAVYFCASSQQGAPNTEAFFGQGTRLTVV.

The genes are TRBV7-2 and TRBJ1-1; maybe TRBD1 (5 bases). The CDR3 has 14 residues. Germline assignment: CDR1 SGHTA and CDR2 FQGNSA. V gave up 4 bases and J gave up 5 bases, with 14 bases separating them. The CDR3 here is CASSSGFGGTEAFF. The CDR3 nucleotides read TGTGCCAGCAGCTCGGGTTTCGGGGGTACTGAAGCTTTCTTT.

This chain uses TRBV27 with TRBJ2-1; 9 bases fit TRBD1. The germline gives CDR1 MNHEY, CDR2 SMNVEV (reference sequence). V shed 7 bases and J 7 bases; nucleotides not matched to a gene: 8. The CDR3 extends over 14 amino acids. Here the CDR3 DNA reads TGTGCCAGCAAGCGACCGGACAGGGGAAATGAGCAGTTCTTC. Amino acids: CASKRPDRGNEQFF.

This chain links TRBV7-2 with TRBJ2-1; 12 bases are shared with TRBD2. The ends lost 4 bases at V and 9 bases at J; junction bases unmatched: 7. CDR3 size: 15 residues. The germline V gene has CDR1 SGHTA and CDR2 FQGNSA. CDR3 region: CASSSTTSGSGEQFF. CDR3 DNA: TGTGCCAGCAGCTCAACGACTAGCGGGAGTGGTGAGCAGTTCTTC.

The chain's CDR3 is CASSPVSGRDEQFF. CDR3 in DNA: TGCGCCAGCAGCCCTGTTAGCGGGAGGGATGAGCAGTTCTTC. The V call is TRBV5-1, the J call TRBJ2-1, with 11 bases lining up with TRBD2. CDR1 and CDR2 from the germline V gene are SGHRS and YFSETQ. The length of the CDR3 is 14 residues. V lost 4 bases to trimming and J lost 8 bases; unmatched junction nucleotides: 5.

This clonotype was counted ten times or more. The rearrangement joins TRBV29-1 to TRBJ1-1; perhaps TRBD1 as D (6 bases). V lost 7 bases to trimming and J lost 1 base, with 13 bases between them. The CDR3 has 13 residues. CDR1 and CDR2 (germline): SQVTM, ANQGSEA. This CDR3 reads CSGQGQPNTEAFF. The CDR3 nucleotides are TGCAGCGGGCAGGGGCAGCCGAACACTGAAGCTTTCTTT. Based on the CDR3 plus reference TRBV29-1 and TRBJ1-1, the full variable domain is SAVISQKPSRDICQRGTSLTIQCQVDSQVTMMFWYRQQPGQSLTLIATANQGSEATYESGFVIDKFPISRPNLTFSTLTVSNMSPEDSSIYLCSGQGQPNTEAFFGQGTRLTVV.

This clonotype occurred a few times. This chain joins TRBV7-2 and TRBJ2-7; a weak D match, TRBD1 (5 bases). V dropped 6 bases and J dropped 2 bases, with 14 bases sitting between them. Germline CDR1 is SGHTA and CDR2 is FQGNSA. CDR3 size: 14 residues. The CDR3 here is CASRKGSVPYEQYF. Written as DNA, the CDR3 is TGTGCCAGCAGAAAGGGGTCGGTACCCTACGAGCAGTACTTC.

The chain carries TRBV6-5 and TRBJ1-4, with 10 bases identical to TRBD1. This CDR3 region has 13 residues. J was trimmed by 10 bases and V by 7 bases; bases with no gene match: 6. CDR1 is MNHEY, CDR2 SVGAGI, per germline. The CDR3 region is CASTRTGGGKLFF. CDR3 nucleotide sequence: TGTGCCAGCACCCGGACAGGGGGGGGAAAACTGTTTTTT.

This clonotype was picked up a small number of times. The CDR3 loop reads CAISGPEGGFYGYTF. As DNA, the CDR3 is TGTGCCATCAGTGGCCCAGAAGGAGGCTTCTATGGCTACACCTTC. The chain recombines TRBV10-3 with TRBJ1-2, with D unresolved. The V end was cut by 4 bases, the J end by 4 bases, with 16 bases between. Germline CDR1 and CDR2: ENHRY and SYGVKD. The CDR3 runs to 15 residues.

A word on this clonotype: Mismatch with germline at one junction end may stem from a read error. The J gene is TRBJ2-7, the V gene TRBV29-1; the D gene is possibly TRBD2 (5 bases). The germline V gene has CDR1 SQVTM and CDR2 ANQGSEA. The CDR3 totals 13 residues. The CDR3 loop is CSVEVPGFYEQYF. CDR3 DNA: TGCAGCGTCGAAGTACCGGGATTCTACGAGCAGTACTTC.

Concerning this clonotype itself: A much larger clone differs from this one at a single base, so this may be a read error. The gene calls are TRBV7-2 and TRBJ2-7; 7 nucleotides align to TRBD2. This CDR3 contains 15 residues. From germline, CDR1 is SGHTA and CDR2 FQGNSA. This CDR3 is CAGSLDGGGSYEQYF. The DNA for the CDR3 is TGTGCCGGCAGCTTAGATGGCGGGGGCTCCTACGAGCAGTACTTC.

The V and J genes are TRBV10-3 and TRBJ2-7, with 13 positions matching TRBD2. This CDR3 has 15 amino acids. The V gene's germline CDR1 is ENHRY and CDR2 SYGVKD. The V gene end was trimmed by 8 bases and the J gene end by 0 bases; junction bases not matched to a gene: 4. CDR3 residues: CAIGRTSGSSYEQYF. CDR3 coding DNA: TGTGCCATCGGGAGGACTAGCGGGAGCTCCTACGAGCAGTACTTC.

The rearrangement links TRBV28 to TRBJ2-3; 10 bases align to TRBD1. J gave up 5 bases and V 2 bases, and 10 bases lay outside the gene matches. CDR1 and CDR2 from the germline V gene are MDHEN and SYDVKM. CDR3 length: 17 amino acids. The CDR3 spells CASSLQSKTGGRDTQYF. For the CDR3, the DNA is TGTGCCAGCAGTTTACAATCAAAGACAGGGGGCAGAGATACGCAGTATTTT.

This clonotype was found a few times. The gene calls are TRBV20-1 and TRBJ2-5, with 7 positions matching TRBD2. The end of the DNA is better explained by TRBJ2-7, so the J call may be wrong. This CDR3 is built from 14 residues. In germline, CDR1 is DFQATT, CDR2 SNEGSKA (reference sequence). The CDR3: CSAGGGAGLYEQYF. The DNA for the CDR3 is TGCAGTGCTGGAGGAGGAGCGGGATTATACGAGCAGTACTTC.

This clonotype was detected a few times. This sequence joins TRBV28 and TRBJ1-2; D remains unclear. The germline V gene encodes CDR1 MDHEN and CDR2 SYDVKM. Trimming took off 4 bases at V and 8 bases at J, with 11 bases between the two ends. CDR3 length: 12 residues. CDR3 DNA sequence: TGTGCCAGCAGTTACCTCGGGGAAGGCTACACCTTC. This sequence encodes CASSYLGEGYTF.

The chain carries TRBV6-5 and TRBJ1-4, with D unclear. Germline assignment: CDR1 MNHEY and CDR2 SVGAGI. The length of the CDR3 is 14 residues. Trimming left V 2 bases short and J 3 bases short, with 7 bases between. The CDR3 loop reads CASSYGVSNEKLFF. DNA of the CDR3: TGTGCCAGCAGTTACGGGGTATCTAATGAAAAACTGTTTTTT.

This clonotype has at least ten counts. The rearrangement joins TRBV7-2 to TRBJ2-7; 9 bases match TRBD1. CDR1 is SGHTA, CDR2 FQGNSA, per germline. There are 14 residues in the CDR3. V lost 2 bases to trimming and J lost 4 bases; unmatched junction nucleotides: 3. CDR3 sequence reads: CASSLRTGAYEQYF. The CDR3 DNA reads TGTGCCAGCAGCTTAAGGACAGGGGCATACGAGCAGTACTTC. The full variable domain, rest sourced from reference TRBV7-2 and TRBJ2-7, is GAGVSQSPSNKVTEKGKDVELRCDPISGHTALYWYRQSLGQGLEFLIYFQGNSAPDKSGLPSDRFSAERTGGSVSTLTIQRTQQEDSAVYLCASSLRTGAYEQYFGPGTRLTVT.

The chain uses TRBV5-1 and TRBJ2-1; 7 bases line up with TRBD2. The J call is in doubt because the DNA end fits TRBJ2-7 better. Germline CDR1 is SGHRS and CDR2 is YFSETQ. The CDR3 spans 17 residues. For the CDR3, the DNA is TGCGCCAGCAGCTTGGCCTTGTCAAGCGGGCGGGGGAATGAGCAGTACTTC. This encodes CASSLALSSGRGNEQYF.

The chain combines TRBV2 with TRBJ1-1; D is possibly TRBD1 (6 bases). The CDR3 is made up of 13 amino acids. Per the germline V gene, CDR1 is SNHLY and CDR2 is FYNNEI. Trimming removed 7 bases at V and 1 base at J, with 10 bases between. CDR3: CASTGERNTEAFF. In DNA form, the CDR3 reads TGTGCCAGCACAGGGGAACGGAACACTGAAGCTTTCTTT.

The chain couples TRBV28 to TRBJ2-1, with no clear D. The J call may not be correct, given that the DNA end is closer to TRBJ2-7. Germline V CDR1 and CDR2: MDHEN, SYDVKM. The CDR3 totals 14 residues. This CDR3 reads CATMSGVSYNEQYF. Written as DNA, the CDR3 is TGTGCCACGATGAGTGGAGTCTCCTACAATGAGCAGTACTTC.

V gene TRBV7-9 combines with J gene TRBJ2-3, with TRBD2 identical over 15 bases. The CDR3 consists of 17 residues. The trim removed 1 base at V and 5 bases at J, leaving 4 bases unmatched. Germline lookup yields CDR1 SEHNR and CDR2 FQNEAQ (reference sequence). In nucleotides, the CDR3 is TGTGCCAGCAGCTTAGGGACTAGCGGGAGGGCCATAGATACGCAGTATTTT. The encoded protein is CASSLGTSGRAIDTQYF.

This sequence joins TRBV5-1 and TRBJ1-1; D may be TRBD1 (6 bases). This CDR3 has 16 amino acids. CDR1 SGHRS and CDR2 YFSETQ come from the germline V gene. Trimming shortened V by 4 bases and J by 2 bases, and 18 bases separated the two germline ends. CDR3 DNA: TGCGCCAGCAGCCTAACCCAACAGGGAGGCAACACTGAAGCTTTCTTT. Its translation: CASSLTQQGGNTEAFF.

The CDR3 here is CASSDSSVRGEQFF. The DNA for the CDR3 is TGTGCCAGCAGTGACTCAAGTGTCCGTGGTGAGCAGTTCTTC. The chain employs TRBV6-4 and TRBJ2-1; D unresolved. CDR1 and CDR2 from the germline V gene are MRHNA and SNTAGT. Between the trimmed V and J ends, which lost 0 bases and 9 bases, there was a span of 12 bases. CDR3 length: 14 amino acids.

About this clonotype: A clone one base away is much larger, so this may be a read error. The chain links TRBV18 to TRBJ2-1, with D unclear. The CDR3 length is 12 residues. Germline assignment: CDR1 KGHSH and CDR2 LQKENI. In DNA, the CDR3 is TGTACCAGCTCCCAACAAGGACATGAGCAGTTCTTC. Amino acids: CTSSQQGHEQFF.

This chain connects TRBV27 to TRBJ1-5; D remains unclear. The germline gives CDR1 MNHEY, CDR2 SMNVEV (reference sequence). The CDR3 covers 14 residues. The V and J ends lost 3 bases and 4 bases respectively, with 10 bases between them. CDR3 in amino acids: CASSFTGSNQPQHF. The CDR3 DNA sequence: TGTGCCAGCAGTTTCACCGGGTCTAATCAGCCCCAGCATTTT.

The chain joins TRBV5-1 to TRBJ2-4, with D maybe TRBD2 (6 bases). Germline V gene data show CDR1 as SGHRS and CDR2 as YFSETQ. The CDR3 covers 12 residues. V was shortened by 0 bases and J by 13 bases, with 11 bases between the two germline ends. The CDR3 nucleotides read TGCGCCAGCAGCTTGGTAGCGGAGAGGCAGTACTTC. This translates into CASSLVAERQYF. Full variable domain (rest looked up from reference TRBV5-1 and TRBJ2-4): KAGVTQTPRYLIKTRGQQVTLSCSPISGHRSVSWYQQTPGQGLQFLFEYFSETQRNKGNFPGRFSGRQFSNSRSEMNVSTLELGDSALYLCASSLVAERQYFGAGTRLSVL.

Remarks on this clonotype: At one of its ends the junction is not consistent with the germline gene, which may arise from a read error. The chain combines TRBV10-3 with TRBJ2-3, with 9 nucleotides matching TRBD1. The CDR3 sequence is 15 residues long. Germline assignment: CDR1 ENHRY and CDR2 SYGVKD. CDR3 nucleotides: TGTGCCGTTAGCTTGGGGACAGGGCTCACAGATGCGCAGTATTTT. It translates to CAVSLGTGLTDAQYF.

This chain joins TRBV7-2 and TRBJ2-1, with D perhaps TRBD2 (6 bases). CDR3 length: 17 amino acids. CDR1 and CDR2 (germline): SGHTA, FQGNSA. The V and J ends lost 5 bases and 0 bases respectively, with 17 bases between them. CDR3 DNA: TGTGCCAGCAGCACCCTCGGACGGGGGAGCTCCTACAATGAGCAGTTCTTC. Its translation: CASSTLGRGSSYNEQFF.

This sequence joins TRBV11-2 and TRBJ2-7; D unclear. The ends were cut back, 5 bases at V and 2 bases at J, with 7 bases in the middle. From germline, CDR1 is SGHAT and CDR2 FQNNGV. The CDR3 loop spans 12 amino acids. CDR3 DNA: TGTGCCAGCAGCCACGACACCTACGAGCAGTACTTC. It codes for CASSHDTYEQYF.